This is a list of T cell receptor beta chains from one sample in a study of blood T cell repertoires in COVID-19. Some clones are missing from TCRdb's copy, which holds only in-frame ones; the method was immunoSEQ multiplex PCR. Seen here are under 130,000 clones, 80% to 90% observed once, and the top ten hold 2.1%. The specimen was peripheral blood. These receptors came from a human donor in a cohort sampled during active COVID-19. The CDR3 runs from the conserved cysteine through the conserved F or W. D genes are given only for firm matches. The listing skips clone size in some rows; elsewhere it reads once, few, many or a size class.

TRBV14	NA	TRBD2	TRBJ2-5	CASSQDRWPSGAQETQYF	TGTGCCAGCAGCCAAGATCGCTGGCCTAGCGGGGCTCAAGAGACCCAGTACTTC
TRBV12-3/TRBV12-4	NA	NA	TRBJ1-6	CASSMGAGSPLHF	TGTGCCAGCAGTATGGGCGCCGGATCACCCCTCCACTTT
TRBV28	NA	NA	TRBJ2-1	CASSSSATYNEQFF	TGTGCCAGCAGTTCTAGCGCGACCTACAATGAGCAGTTCTTC
TRBV5-1	NA	NA	TRBJ2-3	CASSLDQGPTDTQYF	TGCGCCAGCAGCTTGGACCAGGGCCCCACAGATACGCAGTATTTT
TRBV2	NA	NA	TRBJ2-7	CASSENRDSYEQYF	TGTGCCAGCAGTGAAAACCGCGACTCCTACGAGCAGTACTTC
TRBV9	NA	NA	TRBJ1-6	CASSVDQGRNSPLHF	TGTGCCAGCAGCGTAGATCAGGGGCGTAATTCACCCCTCCACTTT
TRBV11-2	NA	TRBD2	TRBJ2-1	CASSLGTSGPNEQFF	TGTGCCAGCAGCTTGGGAACTAGCGGGCCCAATGAGCAGTTCTTC
TRBV6-6	NA	NA	TRBJ1-5	CATLEGGLGNQPQHF	TGTGCCACCCTCGAGGGGGGGTTGGGCAATCAGCCCCAGCATTTT
TRBV5-1	NA	TRBD1	TRBJ1-3	CASSLEGRGTSGNTIYF	TGCGCCAGCAGCTTGGAGGGCAGGGGGACTTCTGGAAACACCATATATTTT
TRBV24-1	NA	TRBD1	TRBJ2-5	CATSDPRTGGETQYF	TGTGCCACCAGTGATCCAAGGACAGGGGGGGAGACCCAGTACTTC
TRBV11-3	NA	NA	TRBJ1-1	CASSLDQVNTEAFF	TGTGCCAGCAGCTTAGATCAGGTGAATACTGAAGCTTTCTTT
TRBV3-1/TRBV3-2	NA	TRBD2	TRBJ2-5	CASSRGLAGGQETQYF	TGTGCCAGCAGCCGTGGACTAGCGGGGGGACAAGAGACCCAGTACTTC
TRBV18	once	NA	TRBJ2-1	CASSPPSINEQFF	TGTGCCAGCTCACCACCTAGCATCAATGAGCAGTTCTTC
TRBV11-2	NA	NA	TRBJ1-1	CASSPGRRGTEAFF	TGTGCCAGCAGCCCCGGTCGACGGGGAACTGAAGCTTTCTTT
TRBV27	NA	TRBD2	TRBJ2-1	CASQGRALAGGSTYNEQFF	TGTGCCAGTCAGGGGAGGGCACTAGCGGGGGGCTCGACCTACAATGAGCAGTTCTTC
TRBV24-1	NA	TRBD1	TRBJ2-7	CATATGQGSEQYF	TGTGCCACCGCGACGGGACAGGGATCCGAGCAGTACTTC
TRBV6-6	NA	TRBD1	TRBJ1-4	CASTGTGRNEKLFF	TGTGCCAGCACGGGGACAGGGAGGAATGAAAAACTGTTTTTT
TRBV11-2	NA	TRBD2	TRBJ2-1	CASSFGAGGRYNEQFF	TGTGCCAGCAGCTTCGGAGCGGGAGGGCGGTACAATGAGCAGTTCTTC
TRBV4-1	once	NA	TRBJ1-1	CASSQETGYTEAFF	TGCGCCAGCAGCCAAGAAACCGGGTACACTGAAGCTTTCTTT
TRBV5-6	NA	NA	TRBJ1-4	CASTADRRNEKLFF	TGTGCCAGCACAGCGGACAGACGTAATGAAAAACTGTTTTTT
TRBV5-6	NA	NA	TRBJ2-1	CASTLYNEQFF	TGTGCCAGCACCCTCTACAATGAGCAGTTCTTC
TRBV7-9	NA	NA	TRBJ1-1	CASSLQGSTEAFF	TGTGCCAGCAGCTTACAGGGGAGCACTGAAGCTTTCTTT
TRBV4-1	NA	NA	TRBJ2-6	CASSQEFFTPSSGANVLTF	TGCGCCAGCAGCCAAGAGTTCTTTACTCCCTCCTCTGGGGCCAACGTCCTGACTTTC
TRBV6-2/TRBV6-3	NA	NA	TRBJ1-1	CASSYSARMNTEAFF	TGTGCCAGCAGTTACTCGGCCAGGATGAACACTGAAGCTTTCTTT
TRBV5-1	once	TRBD1	TRBJ2-2	CASSLGRQGWSTGELFF	TGCGCCAGCAGCTTGGGCCGACAGGGTTGGAGCACCGGGGAGCTGTTTTTT
TRBV6-1	NA	TRBD2	TRBJ2-3	CASSGLAGGLLFWATDTQYF	TGTGCCAGCAGTGGTCTAGCGGGAGGGCTCCTCTTCTGGGCGACAGATACGCAGTATTTT
TRBV20-1	NA	NA	TRBJ2-3	CSASPFSGADTQYF	TGCAGTGCTAGTCCATTCTCAGGGGCAGATACGCAGTATTTT
TRBV19	NA	TRBD1	TRBJ2-1	CASLGGQDSYNEQFF	TGTGCCAGTCTCGGGGGACAGGACTCCTACAATGAGCAGTTCTTC
TRBV2	NA	NA	TRBJ2-2	CASRTQNTGELFF	TGTGCCAGCAGGACACAGAACACCGGGGAGCTGTTTTTT
TRBV7-3	NA	TRBD2	TRBJ2-3	CASSPDWTSGLDTQYF	TGTGCCAGCAGCCCCGATTGGACTAGCGGTTTGGATACGCAGTATTTT
TRBV4-2	NA	NA	TRBJ1-5	CASSQDPGMLGGPQHF	TGTGCCAGCAGCCAAGATCCAGGGATGCTCGGGGGGCCCCAGCATTTT
TRBV10-3	NA	TRBD2	TRBJ2-3	CAISGSGGDTDTQYF	TGTGCCATCAGTGGGAGCGGGGGGGACACAGATACGCAGTATTTT
TRBV10-3	NA	TRBD2	TRBJ2-2	CAISVAGVSTGELFF	TGTGCCATCAGTGTAGCGGGAGTGTCCACCGGGGAGCTGTTTTTT
TRBV3-1/TRBV3-2	few	NA	TRBJ1-1	CASSQDAGNTEAFF	TGTGCCAGCAGCCAAGATGCAGGGAACACTGAAGCTTTCTTT
TRBV5-4	NA	NA	TRBJ1-1	CASSVFGGLVNTEAFF	TGTGCCAGCTCCGTCTTCGGGGGGCTAGTGAACACTGAAGCTTTCTTT
TRBV5-1	NA	TRBD2	TRBJ2-2	CASSLPLAGNTGELFF	TGCGCCAGCAGCCTGCCACTAGCGGGAAACACCGGGGAGCTGTTTTTT
TRBV4-2	NA	NA	TRBJ1-2	CASSQDPGSGGAGIGYTF	TGTGCCAGCAGCCAAGATCCGGGCTCCGGGGGGGCCGGGATTGGCTACACCTTC
TRBV9	NA	NA	TRBJ2-7	CASSVEGQGSYEQYF	TGTGCCAGCAGCGTAGAAGGCCAGGGCTCCTACGAGCAGTACTTC
TRBV5-6	few	TRBD1	TRBJ1-2	CASSLGVTGLNGYTF	TGTGCCAGCAGCTTGGGGGTGACAGGGTTGAATGGCTACACCTTC
TRBV5-4	NA	NA	TRBJ2-5	CASSLGLAVETQYF	TGTGCCAGCAGCTTAGGGCTAGCTGTGGAGACCCAGTACTTC
TRBV7-9	NA	TRBD2	TRBJ2-2	CASSLERLAGLGNTGELFF	TGTGCCAGCAGCTTAGAGCGACTAGCGGGATTAGGAAACACCGGGGAGCTGTTTTTT
TRBV18	NA	TRBD2	TRBJ2-1	CASSSERGGSHEQFF	TGTGCCAGCTCATCAGAGCGGGGGGGCTCGCATGAGCAGTTCTTC
TRBV30	NA	NA	TRBJ1-6	CAWNTGRGSPLHF	TGTGCCTGGAACACAGGTCGAGGTTCACCCCTCCACTTT
TRBV7-8	NA	TRBD2	TRBJ2-4	CASSLEGGGVLVAKNIQYF	TGTGCCAGCAGCTTAGAGGGCGGGGGGGTATTGGTCGCCAAAAACATTCAGTACTTC
TRBV28	NA	NA	TRBJ1-2	CASSSRPKRDGYTF	TGTGCCAGCAGTTCCAGGCCTAAGAGGGATGGCTACACCTTC
TRBV5-4	NA	TRBD1	TRBJ2-2	CASSPNPRGQGMGTGELFF	TGTGCCAGCAGCCCCAACCCCCGAGGACAGGGAATGGGGACCGGGGAGCTGTTTTTT